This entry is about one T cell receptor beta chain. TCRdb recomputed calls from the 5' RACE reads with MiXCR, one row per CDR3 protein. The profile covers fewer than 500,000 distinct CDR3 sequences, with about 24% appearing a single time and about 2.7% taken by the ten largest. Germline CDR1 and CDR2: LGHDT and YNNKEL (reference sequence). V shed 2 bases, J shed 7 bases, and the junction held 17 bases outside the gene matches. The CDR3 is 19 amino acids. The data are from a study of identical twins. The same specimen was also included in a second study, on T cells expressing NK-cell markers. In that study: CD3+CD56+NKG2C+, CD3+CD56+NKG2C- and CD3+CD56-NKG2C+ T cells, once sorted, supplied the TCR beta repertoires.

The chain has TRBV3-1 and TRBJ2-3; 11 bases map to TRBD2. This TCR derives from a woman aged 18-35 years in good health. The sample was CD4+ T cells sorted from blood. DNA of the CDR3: TGTGCCAGCAGCCAATCCGCAACTAGCGGGAGCTTTGTTGTAAATACGCAGTATTTT. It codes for CASSQSATSGSFVVNTQYF.